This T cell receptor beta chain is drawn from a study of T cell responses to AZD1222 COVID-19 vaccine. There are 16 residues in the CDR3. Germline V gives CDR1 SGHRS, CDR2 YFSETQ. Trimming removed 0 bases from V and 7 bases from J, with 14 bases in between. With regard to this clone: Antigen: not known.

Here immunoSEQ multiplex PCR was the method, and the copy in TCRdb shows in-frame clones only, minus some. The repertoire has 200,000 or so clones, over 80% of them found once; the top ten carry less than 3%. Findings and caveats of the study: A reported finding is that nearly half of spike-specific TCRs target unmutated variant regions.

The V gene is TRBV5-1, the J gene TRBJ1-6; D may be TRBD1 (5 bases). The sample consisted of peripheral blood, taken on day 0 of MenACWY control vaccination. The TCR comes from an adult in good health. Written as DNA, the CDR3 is TGCGCCAGCAGCTTGGGGCAGGGAGTAGGAAATTCACCCCTCCACTTT. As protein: CASSLGQGVGNSPLHF.